These 16 T cell receptor beta chains were all obtained from the same sample, sequenced in a study of T cells in Graves' hyperthyroidism and ophthalmopathy. The CDR3 regions of TCR beta were amplified from RNA transcripts. Initially, a first-round RT-PCR of the TCR CDR3 employed the HTBI primer set. TCRdb reanalysed the multiplex PCR reads using MiXCR and keeps one entry per CDR3 protein. This table has approximately 530,000 distinct CDR3 sequences, 15% to 20% appearing once. Specimen: blood. Receptors originate from a man aged 35 to 55 with Graves' ophthalmopathy.

This clonotype was seen many times. The chain is built from TRBV3-1 and TRBJ2-5; the match to TRBD2 covers 14 bases. This CDR3 is 16 amino acids long. Per the germline V gene, CDR1 is LGHDT and CDR2 is YNNKEL (reference sequence). The V and J ends lost 4 bases and 7 bases, in that order; junction bases with no gene match: 8. The CDR3 DNA follows: TGTGCCAGCAGCCGAAACATCGGGACTAGCGGGAGGACCCAGTACTTC. Amino acid sequence: CASSRNIGTSGRTQYF.

This clonotype was seen at least ten times. The rearrangement joins TRBV12-3 or TRBV12-4 to TRBJ2-2, with 10 bases identical to TRBD2. This CDR3 has 16 amino acids. The trim removed 7 bases at V and 4 bases at J, leaving 9 bases unmatched. CDR3 coding DNA: TGTGCCAGCACCCCCCCCAGCGGGAGGGTCACCGGGGAGCTGTTTTTT. It yields the protein CASTPPSGRVTGELFF.

There are a few counts of this clonotype. The chain uses TRBV25-1 and TRBJ2-7; the D gene is possibly TRBD2 (5 bases). Trimming shortened V by 3 bases and J by 5 bases, and 11 bases separated the two germline ends. CDR3 length equals 13 residues. Per the germline V gene, CDR1 is MGHDK and CDR2 is SYGVNS. In nucleotides, the CDR3 is TGTGCCAGCAGTGATCCGGGGATCAACGAGCAGTACTTC. Protein: CASSDPGINEQYF.

In this sample, this clonotype turned up a few times. The chain combines TRBV20-1 with TRBJ2-3; 7 bases map to TRBD2. V trimming: 8 bases; J trimming: 0 bases; junction bases outside the gene matches: 5. The CDR3 runs 13 residues. CDR1 is DFQATT, CDR2 SNEGSKA, per germline (reference sequence). In DNA, the CDR3 is TGCAGTAAACCTAGCGGCAGCACAGATACGCAGTATTTT. It yields the protein CSKPSGSTDTQYF.

The chain carries TRBV6-2 or TRBV6-3 and TRBJ1-1; D might be TRBD1 (6 bases). With 6 bases removed from V and 5 bases from J, the gap between germline ends came to 19 bases. This CDR3 spans 15 amino acids. The V gene's germline CDR1 is MNHEY and CDR2 SVGEGT. The CDR3 loop reads CASSKLMDSLTEAFF. DNA of the CDR3: TGTGCCAGCAGCAAACTAATGGACAGTTTAACTGAAGCTTTCTTT.

The gene calls are TRBV12-3 or TRBV12-4 and TRBJ2-5, with 8 bases identical to TRBD2. The CDR3 covers 16 residues. V gave up 7 bases and J gave up 4 bases; unmatched junction bases: 14. This CDR3 reads CASTQRPAGEAETQYF. CDR3 in DNA: TGTGCCAGCACCCAACGACCAGCGGGAGAAGCAGAGACCCAGTACTTC.

This clonotype was observed at least ten times. This sequence joins TRBV30 and TRBJ1-1; possible D gene TRBD1, 5 bases. Deletions cut 1 base from V and 0 bases from J, with 6 bases between. Germline V gene sequence: CDR1 GTSNPN, CDR2 SVGIG (reference sequence). The length of the CDR3 is 13 residues. The DNA of the CDR3 is TGTGCCTGGAGTGGACAGATGAACACTGAAGCTTTCTTT. Protein product: CAWSGQMNTEAFF.

This clonotype was observed a handful of times. The chain carries TRBV9 and TRBJ1-3; unclear D gene. This CDR3 is 18 amino acids long. The V and J ends lost 0 bases and 0 bases respectively, with 16 bases between them. Germline V gene lookup returns CDR1 SGDLS and CDR2 YYNGEE. The CDR3 is CASSVGNRGPNSGNTIYF. Here the CDR3 DNA reads TGTGCCAGCAGCGTAGGAAATCGTGGGCCGAACTCTGGAAACACCATATATTTT.

The CDR3 DNA reads as TGTGCCAGCAGTGCCACGAGCGGGGTGTTTTTTGCAACTAATGAAAAACTGTTTTTT. It is translated as CASSATSGVFFATNEKLFF. The J gene is TRBJ1-4, the V gene TRBV2; D not certain. The CDR3 runs 19 residues. CDR1 and CDR2 from the germline V gene are SNHLY and FYNNEI. The V and J ends lost 4 bases and 0 bases respectively, with 21 bases between them.

This clonotype was seen many times. J is TRBJ2-2 and V is TRBV20-1, with D perhaps matching TRBD2 (6 bases). The CDR3 runs to 16 residues. From germline, CDR1 is DFQATT and CDR2 SNEGSKA (reference sequence). The V end was cut by 6 bases, the J end by 0 bases, with 17 bases between. CDR3 amino acids: CSADTPSDANTGELFF. The CDR3 DNA reads TGCAGTGCCGACACGCCTAGCGACGCGAACACCGGGGAGCTGTTTTTT.

This clonotype was seen a handful of times. The chain combines TRBV27 with TRBJ2-3, with 9 bases lining up with TRBD2. This CDR3 region has 17 residues. Germline assignment: CDR1 MNHEY and CDR2 SMNVEV (reference sequence). J was trimmed by 0 bases and V by 4 bases; bases with no gene match: 8. CDR3 nucleotide sequence: TGTGCCAGCAGTTCCCGTCGAGCGGGAGGTAGCACAGATACGCAGTATTTT. Protein sequence: CASSSRRAGGSTDTQYF.

This clonotype was found many times. This chain links TRBV20-1 with TRBJ2-3; D is uncertain. CDR3 length equals 11 residues. Trimming pared 5 bases from V and 6 bases from J, leaving 9 bases between. Germline V lookup: CDR1 DFQATT, CDR2 SNEGSKA (reference sequence). The CDR3 nucleotides read TGCAGTGCTTCAATTGGGGATACGCAGTATTTT. This codes for CSASIGDTQYF.

This clonotype has more than one count but fewer than ten. The V call is TRBV5-1, the J call TRBJ1-5; TRBD1 might be the D (5 bases). Germline CDR1 SGHRS, CDR2 YFSETQ. The CDR3 sequence is 15 residues long. The V and J ends lost 2 bases and 3 bases respectively, with 12 bases between them. Written as DNA, the CDR3 is TGCGCCAGCAGCTTCACCGGGACCGACAATCAGCCCCAGCATTTT. The encoded protein is CASSFTGTDNQPQHF.

CDR3 nucleotide sequence: TGCAGTGCTAGAGGAGGGCCCCCCAATCAGCCCCAGCATTTT. The encoded protein is CSARGGPPNQPQHF. This chain connects TRBV20-1 to TRBJ1-5, with D hard to call. CDR3 length: 14 residues. The germline gives CDR1 DFQATT, CDR2 SNEGSKA (reference sequence). V was cut by 1 base and J by 3 bases, with 10 bases left in between.

This clonotype was counted only a few times. The rearrangement joins TRBV29-1 to TRBJ1-5; D unclear. V was pared by 4 bases and J by 0 bases, with 10 bases between. The CDR3 is 14 residues long. Germline V lookup: CDR1 SQVTM, CDR2 ANQGSEA. CDR3 protein: CSVAKGNSNQPQHF. Written as DNA, the CDR3 is TGCAGCGTTGCGAAGGGTAATAGCAATCAGCCCCAGCATTTT.

The V gene is TRBV9, the J gene TRBJ2-6; D is possibly TRBD2 (5 bases). This CDR3 spans 15 amino acids. The germline CDR1 and CDR2 sequences are SGDLS and YYNGEE. V was trimmed by 0 bases and J by 2 bases, leaving 6 bases between them. This chain's CDR3 is CASSVGGTGANVLTF. The DNA of the CDR3 is TGTGCCAGCAGCGTAGGAGGGACTGGGGCCAACGTCCTGACTTTC.